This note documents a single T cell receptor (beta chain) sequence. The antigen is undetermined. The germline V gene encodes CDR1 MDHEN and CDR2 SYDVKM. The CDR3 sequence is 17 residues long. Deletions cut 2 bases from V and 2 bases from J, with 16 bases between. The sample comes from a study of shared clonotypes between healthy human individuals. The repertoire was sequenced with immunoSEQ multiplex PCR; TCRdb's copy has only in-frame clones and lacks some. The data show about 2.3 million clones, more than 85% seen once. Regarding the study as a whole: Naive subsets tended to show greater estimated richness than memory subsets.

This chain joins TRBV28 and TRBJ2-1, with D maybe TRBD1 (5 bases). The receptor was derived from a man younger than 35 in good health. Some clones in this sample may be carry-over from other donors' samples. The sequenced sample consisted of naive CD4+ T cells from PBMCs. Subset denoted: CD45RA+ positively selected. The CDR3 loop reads CASSLGALFPPYNEQFF. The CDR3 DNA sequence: TGTGCCAGCAGTTTAGGGGCCCTATTCCCTCCCTACAATGAGCAGTTCTTC.